These 10 T cell receptor beta chains were all obtained from the same sample, sequenced in a study of T cells in Graves' hyperthyroidism and ophthalmopathy. Regions amplified from RNA transcripts were the TCR beta CDR3 regions. An initial round of RT-PCR targeting the TCR CDR3 relied on the HTBI primer set. MiXCR was run by TCRdb on the multiplex PCR reads, yielding one entry per CDR3 protein. This sample yields around 400,000 distinct CDR3 sequences, of which roughly an eighth are seen a single time; 9.2% belongs to the top ten. Specimen: blood. These receptors originate from a woman younger than 35 with Graves' hyperthyroidism.

This clonotype has just a few counts. V and J are TRBV25-1 and TRBJ1-1; unclear D gene. From germline, CDR1 is MGHDK and CDR2 SYGVNS. CDR3 length: 12 amino acids. V lost 6 bases, J lost 4 bases, and 9 bases lay in between. CDR3 loop: CASRHSLTEAFF. CDR3 nucleotides: TGTGCCAGCAGACATAGTCTCACTGAAGCTTTCTTT.

This clonotype was seen ten or more times. The chain joins TRBV5-1 to TRBJ2-1; no clear D gene. CDR3 length equals 13 residues. Trimming pared 2 bases from V and 3 bases from J, leaving 6 bases between. The germline gives CDR1 SGHRS, CDR2 YFSETQ. The CDR3 is CASSFRDYNEQFF. CDR3 sequence (DNA): TGCGCCAGCAGCTTTAGAGACTACAATGAGCAGTTCTTC.

V and J are TRBV7-2 and TRBJ1-4; TRBD1 agrees at 10 bases. V gave up 3 bases and J gave up 7 bases; unmatched junction bases: 5. From germline, CDR1 is SGHTA and CDR2 FQGNSA. The CDR3 sequence is 15 residues long. Here the CDR3 DNA reads TGTGCCAGCAGCTTGGCCGGGACAGGGGTTGAAAAACTGTTTTTT. This codes for CASSLAGTGVEKLFF.

This clonotype has ten or more counts. V usage is TRBV27 and J usage is TRBJ1-2; 8 nucleotides align to TRBD1. Looked up from germline, CDR1 is MNHEY and CDR2 is SMNVEV (reference sequence). After removal of 7 bases from V and 4 bases from J, the junction contained 14 bases not matched to a gene. The CDR3 is 16 amino acids. This CDR3 reads CASTSDPTGDSYGYTF. In DNA, the CDR3 is TGTGCCAGCACGTCGGACCCGACAGGGGATTCCTATGGCTACACCTTC.

This clonotype appeared many times. The V and J genes are TRBV5-8 and TRBJ1-2, with TRBD1 identical over 8 bases. The length of the CDR3 is 15 residues. Unmatched junction bases numbered 10, after V lost 4 bases and J lost 5 bases. Germline CDR1 SGHTS, CDR2 YDEGEE. CDR3 in DNA: TGTGCCAGCAGCCTTAGCAGGGGGCGAGGGTATGGCTACACCTTC. It specifies CASSLSRGRGYGYTF.

There are many counts of this clonotype. V gene TRBV28 combines with J gene TRBJ2-7, with D perhaps TRBD1 (7 bases). This CDR3 is built from 13 residues. Germline CDR1 reads MDHEN; CDR2 reads SYDVKM. Trimming pared 10 bases from V and 0 bases from J, leaving 13 bases between. The CDR3 nucleotides read TGTGCCACGGGGCAGGGGGGCTCCTACGAGCAGTACTTC. As protein: CATGQGGSYEQYF.

The table lists this clonotype with a few counts. The rearrangement links TRBV19 to TRBJ1-4; a weak D match, TRBD1 (5 bases). Trimming took off 9 bases at V and 5 bases at J, with 13 bases between the two ends. The CDR3 runs to 13 residues. CDR1 is LNHDA, CDR2 SQIVND, per germline (reference sequence). Here the CDR3 DNA reads TGTGCCAGCGGTGACAGCCGGAATGAAAAACTGTTTTTT. It yields the protein CASGDSRNEKLFF. The full variable domain, with the rest looked up from reference TRBV19 and TRBJ1-4, is DGGITQSPKYLFRKEGQNVTLSCEQNLNHDAMYWYRQDPGQGLRLIYYSQIVNDFQKGDIAEGYSVSREKKESFPLTVTSAQKNPTAFYLCASGDSRNEKLFFGSGTQLSVL.

This clonotype was found many times. V and J are TRBV6-2 or TRBV6-3 and TRBJ2-1, with 8 bases matching TRBD2. This CDR3 contains 16 residues. Germline V gene lookup returns CDR1 MNHEY and CDR2 SVGEGT. The ends lost 5 bases at V and 6 bases at J; junction bases unmatched: 12. The CDR3 spells CASSTSGTRVRNEQFF. The CDR3 region has the DNA TGTGCCAGCAGTACATCCGGGACTAGAGTTCGCAATGAGCAGTTCTTC.

This clonotype was found many times. V and J are TRBV7-8 and TRBJ2-2, with TRBD2 matching 8 bases. With V trimmed by 7 bases and J by 3 bases, 7 bases remained unmatched. The CDR3 has 15 residues. Germline-derived CDR1 and CDR2 are SGHVS and FQNEAQ. CDR3 in amino acids: CASKEQRGYTGELFF. CDR3 DNA: TGTGCCAGCAAGGAACAGCGGGGGTACACCGGGGAGCTGTTTTTT.

The sample holds many counts of this clonotype. This sequence joins TRBV28 and TRBJ2-7, with D perhaps being TRBD1 or TRBD2 (5 bases each). The CDR3 has 19 amino acids. Trimming removed 5 bases at V and 2 bases at J, with 28 bases between. CDR1 and CDR2 from the germline V gene are MDHEN and SYDVKM. The CDR3 is CASSPYFGGAKIDAYEQYF. The CDR3 nucleotides read TGTGCCAGCAGTCCCTATTTTGGGGGTGCCAAAATCGACGCCTACGAGCAGTACTTC.